This T cell receptor (beta chain) was sequenced during a study of blood T cell repertoires in COVID-19. The wider study: Collection of acute and convalescent COVID-19 samples took place in the United States, Italy and Spain.

This CDR3 is 14 amino acids long. Trimming cost V 1 base and J 4 bases, with 8 bases left between them. Germline V CDR1 and CDR2: GTSNPN, SVGIG (reference sequence). The participants were between roughly 18 and 89 years old and came from about two dozen US areas. Original data processing: Estimation of nucleated cell counts relied on the amplification of reference gene primers. Assay used: immunoSEQ multiplex PCR; TCRdb lists only in-frame clones, some missing. V and J calls and clone size are copied from that table; D and trimming were computed from the DNA. The sample lists roughly 150,000 clones; 81% were seen once. The table lists this clone with a few counts.

The specimen was PBMCs or T cells enriched from blood (not recorded which). The clonotype was recovered from a woman in her 40s with acute COVID-19. The gene calls are TRBV30 and TRBJ1-6; a possible D gene is TRBD1 (5 bases). CDR3 DNA: TGTGCCTGGAGTGGTAGGGGTTATAATTCACCCCTCCACTTT. This encodes CAWSGRGYNSPLHF.